This TCR beta chain comes out of a study of long-term antiretroviral therapy in people with HIV (dated 2022 in TCRdb). Background for the entire study: The earliest samples were collected about a decade before the 2015 WHO recommendation for immediate ART, when ART was typically delayed until CD4 counts fell. A retrospective serial study tested whether ART initiation and durable HIV suppression were associated with changes in peripheral blood TRB repertoire composition and diversity. A total of roughly 200 cryopreserved PBMC samples were contributed to the cohort by 30 adults with confirmed HIV infection, with samples collected serially over a mean of roughly six years (range 1-12). About 40% of the 30 participants with HIV were female. No cross-contamination during QIAcube processing was shown when test extractions of a monoclonal T-cell line were performed alongside some 33 polyclonal samples.

Inclusive of the bounding cysteine and phenylalanine, the CDR3 is 14 residues long. CDR3 DNA is the only sequence kept; it has 42 bases, read in frame from the first base. Based on the germline V gene, the CDR1 and CDR2 sequences are MNHEY and SVGAGI. V was cut back by 1 base and J by 7 bases, leaving a gap of 11 bases between them. The immunoSEQ hsTCRB v3.0 assay was used at survey level resolution to sequence the TRB variable region. A depth of roughly 40,000-55,000 T-cell genomes per sample was targeted for TRB sequencing. An Illumina MiSeq with a v3 150-cycle kit was used to sequence the pooled TRB libraries. Regarding the original processing steps: Repertoire analysis was performed in R inside a reproducible Nextflow workflow that covered QC, data transformation and analysis. LymphoSeq2, an R package for exploring AIRR-Seq data, was used to implement the custom analyses. After excluding a handful of samples that yielded fewer than 5000 total TRB sequences, 188 HIV repertoires remained for analysis. Of the 188 retained HIV repertoires, roughly 61 were collected before and roughly 130 after ART initiation. Each repertoire was downsampled to 5000 TRB nucleotide sequences, and summary statistics were averaged across 100 downsampling iterations. TRB sequences were retained for analysis only if CDR3 regions of at least seven amino acids were present. Two measures captured diversity: a Shannon entropy-derived clonality score and the Gini coefficient. Repertoire networks linked the top 5000 CDR3 amino acid sequences whenever two sequences differed by an edit distance of one. GLIPH2 predicted antigen specificity groups and MHC restriction for TRB CDR3 amino acid sequences. Known CMV, EBV, HIV or tissue antigen associations were flagged by matching CDR3 amino acid sequences against VDJdb and McPAS-TCR. Pre-ART, post-ART and control groups were compared with Wilcoxon signed-rank tests and Holm-Bonferroni correction. Here the immuneACCESS table is served through TCRdb, limited to in-frame sequences with V and J called. Missing clones are a known gap in these copies; in checked studies unresolved V genes cover under half, and the rest lacks a known reason. V and J calls and clone size are given by that table; D and trimming were obtained from the DNA. The sample has about 43,000 clones on record, 85% to 95% of them singletons. 2% to 2.5% of the sample belongs to the ten largest clones.

With regard to this clone: It lacks a known antigen. The sample holds no much larger clone one base away, and base qualities are not on file.

To be included, a participant needed at least one PBMC sample from before ART initiation plus at least two post-ART samples. All participants with HIV were treated in the United States of America. Cryopreserved samples of 1-10 million PBMC were thawed and washed before DNA extraction. At the time of the earliest PBMC sample for each participant with HIV, ages ranged from roughly 23 to 60 years. PBMC samples were contributed by each participant from 1-4 timepoints before ART initiation and 2-8 timepoints after ART initiation, with a median of 7 samples. For every participant, serial HIV viral load, CD4+ T-cell count, ART history and demographic data were obtained. Genomic DNA was extracted from unsorted PBMC with a Qiagen kit on a QIAcube, with processing performed in batches of 12 samples. Study-wide conclusions, independent of this receptor: No data were available on ART adherence, viral resistance or therapy changes, limiting inferences about post-ART repertoire changes. A significant increase in TRB diversity was found to be associated with ART initiation, although TRB diversity was observed to remain significantly below that of transplant donor controls even after long-term ART. The repertoire was dominated across all time points by expanded TRB clones identified before ART initiation, although this dominance was seen to fluctuate and to decrease in many PLHIV after ART. Because cell numbers in pre-ART samples were limited, unsorted PBMC were profiled instead of sorted CD4+ and CD8+ T cells. HIV repertoires had narrower CDR3 length ranges than controls, and the network structure suggested an antigen-experienced repertoire that shifted only slightly toward naive after ART. Samples dated from the mid-2000s to the late 2010s, and the ART regimens used may be less effective than current ones. Because PBMC availability was limited, only the TCR beta chain was sequenced, with no alpha chain pairing.

Sequences were derived from unsorted PBMCs, sampled around 9 years after starting antiretroviral therapy. This receptor was identified in a man aged 25 to 40 with HIV. Recombination connected TRBV6-5 to TRBJ2-1, with TRBD2 as a weak D call on 6 bases. The nucleotide sequence reads as follows: TGTGCCAGCAGTTACTGGGGGGACCAGAATGAGCAGTTCTTC. Its protein reads: CASSYWGDQNEQFF.